These 12 T cell receptor beta chains share one sample of origin, sequenced in a study of T cell changes during pregnancy in multiple sclerosis. The repertoire was sequenced with immunoSEQ multiplex PCR; TCRdb's copy has only in-frame clones and lacks some. Of 65,000 to 85,000 clones in the sample, roughly nine tenths were seen once. The sample in question was CD4+ T cells from peripheral blood mononuclear cells, obtained before pregnancy. Every receptor here comes from a female donor with multiple sclerosis, enrolled in a pregnancy study.

The chain combines TRBV2 with TRBJ2-3; D remains unclear. Germline lookup yields CDR1 SNHLY and CDR2 FYNNEI. This CDR3 is built from 11 residues. V lost 5 bases and J 2 bases, leaving 2 bases between the germline ends. CDR3 amino acids: CASSLTDTQYF. CDR3 coding DNA: TGTGCCAGCAGTCTCACAGATACGCAGTATTTT.

The chain carries TRBV7-9 and TRBJ2-2; a weak D match, TRBD1 (5 bases). Germline V gene sequence: CDR1 SEHNR, CDR2 FQNEAQ (reference sequence). V dropped 6 bases and J dropped 2 bases, with 16 bases sitting between them. This CDR3 is 16 amino acids long. This CDR3 reads CASSPRGSSNTGELFF. Written as DNA, the CDR3 is TGTGCCAGCAGTCCTAGGGGCAGCTCTAACACCGGGGAGCTGTTTTTT.

V gene TRBV5-1 combines with J gene TRBJ2-1, with 11 bases fitting TRBD2. V was clipped by 4 bases and J by 0 bases; unmatched bases: 9. The CDR3 extends over 18 amino acids. The V gene's germline CDR1 is SGHRS and CDR2 YFSETQ. The CDR3 coding sequence is TGCGCCAGCAGCCTCACCCCGACTAGCGGGATCTCCTACAATGAGCAGTTCTTC. This gives the protein CASSLTPTSGISYNEQFF.

The genes are TRBV4-2 and TRBJ2-2; the D is unclear. The CDR3 spans 16 residues. CDR1 is LGHNA, CDR2 YNFKEQ, per germline. Trimming removed 1 base at V and 4 bases at J, with 13 bases between. In DNA, the CDR3 is TGTGCCAGCAGCCAAGTGGGCAACTCCGGCACCGGGGAGCTGTTTTTT. Translated: CASSQVGNSGTGELFF.

V and J are TRBV19 and TRBJ2-7, with 10 bases fitting TRBD1. CDR3 length: 15 residues. Germline V lookup: CDR1 LNHDA, CDR2 SQIVND (reference sequence). V shed 8 bases, J shed 6 bases, and the junction held 13 bases outside the gene matches. CDR3 coding DNA: TGTGCCAGTTCTACCGGCCGGGACAGGGGCGTCGAGCAGTACTTC. Protein sequence: CASSTGRDRGVEQYF.

Concerning this clone itself: Other DNA sequences in this sample translate to the same CDR3. The rearrangement links TRBV6-1 to TRBJ1-1; no clear D gene. CDR1 and CDR2 (germline): MNHNS, SASEGT. This CDR3 has 13 residues. V was shortened by 0 bases and J by 5 bases, with 7 bases between the two germline ends. The CDR3 DNA sequence: TGTGCCAGCAGTGAAGCGCGGGGTACTGAAGCTTTCTTT. The encoded protein is CASSEARGTEAFF.

V is TRBV5-1 and J is TRBJ1-5; D uncertain. Germline assignment: CDR1 SGHRS and CDR2 YFSETQ. CDR3 size: 13 residues. The V end was cut by 2 bases, the J end by 7 bases, with 10 bases between. CDR3 DNA sequence: TGCGCCAGCAGCTTCACAGTTGGGCAGCCCCAGCATTTT. Its translation: CASSFTVGQPQHF.

The genes are TRBV5-1 and TRBJ2-3, with a tentative D call TRBD2 (6 bases). The germline CDR1 and CDR2 sequences are SGHRS and YFSETQ. Trimming shortened V by 4 bases and J by 0 bases, and 18 bases separated the two germline ends. The CDR3 has 17 residues. CDR3 in amino acids: CASSGRRGARSTDTQYF. CDR3 nucleotide sequence: TGCGCCAGCAGCGGTAGGAGGGGCGCGAGGAGCACAGATACGCAGTATTTT.

The gene calls are TRBV21-1 and TRBJ2-1; the D segment call TRBD1 is taken from the table without a DNA check. TRBV21-1 is an annotated pseudogene. This CDR3 is built from 14 residues. The CDR3 is CASSNFRSSNEQFF. The CDR3 DNA follows: TGTGCCAGCAGCAATTTCAGGTCATCCAATGAGCAGTTCTTC.

CDR3 region: CASSEYDGLEGTNTEAFF. The CDR3 nucleotides read TGTGCCAGCAGTGAATACGATGGTTTGGAGGGGACGAACACTGAAGCTTTCTTT. The chain has TRBV6-1 and TRBJ1-1; perhaps TRBD1 as D (5 bases). Germline CDR1 MNHNS, CDR2 SASEGT. V lost 2 bases and J 1 base, leaving 20 bases between the germline ends. This CDR3 is 18 amino acids long.

The chain uses TRBV5-4 and TRBJ2-7; 7 bases agree with TRBD1. Germline-derived CDR1 and CDR2 are SGHNT and YYREEE (reference sequence). CDR3 length: 13 residues. With 4 bases clipped from V and 3 bases from J, the junction kept 4 bases outside the gene matches. The CDR3 DNA reads TGTGCCAGCAGCCACGACAGGGACTACGAGCAGTACTTC. Amino acid sequence: CASSHDRDYEQYF.

V gene TRBV27 combines with J gene TRBJ1-5; D not certain. Trimming took 2 bases from V and 3 from J, leaving 8 bases between them. The CDR3 extends over 14 amino acids. The germline gives CDR1 MNHEY, CDR2 SMNVEV (reference sequence). CDR3 DNA: TGTGCCAGCAGTTTAAACAGACCCAATCAGCCCCAGCATTTT. Translating it yields CASSLNRPNQPQHF.